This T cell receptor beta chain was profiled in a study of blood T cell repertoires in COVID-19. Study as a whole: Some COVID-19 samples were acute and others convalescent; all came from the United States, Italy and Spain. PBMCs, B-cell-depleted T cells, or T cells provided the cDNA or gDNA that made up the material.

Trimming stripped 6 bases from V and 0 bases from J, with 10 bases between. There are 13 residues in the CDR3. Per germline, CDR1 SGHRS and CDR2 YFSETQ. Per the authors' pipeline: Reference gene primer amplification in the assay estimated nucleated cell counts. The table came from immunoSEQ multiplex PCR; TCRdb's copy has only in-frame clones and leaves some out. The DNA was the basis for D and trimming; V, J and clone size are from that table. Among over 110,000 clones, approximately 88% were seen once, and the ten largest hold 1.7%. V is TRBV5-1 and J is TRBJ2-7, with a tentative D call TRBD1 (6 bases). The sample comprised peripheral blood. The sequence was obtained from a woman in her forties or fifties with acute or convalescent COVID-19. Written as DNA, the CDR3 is TGCGCCAGCAATGGACAGAGCTCCTACGAGCAGTACTTC. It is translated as CASNGQSSYEQYF.